The 12 T cell receptor beta chains below all came from one sample that was sequenced in a study of shared clonotypes between healthy human individuals. The assay was immunoSEQ multiplex PCR, and TCRdb's table has in-frame clones only and misses some. In the table there are millions of clones, around 95% of which are singletons. The sequenced sample consisted of naive CD4+ T cells sorted from blood. Subset of the sample: CD45RA+ positively selected. The receptors come from a man younger than 35 in good health.

In the case of this clone: The identical CDR3 is also encoded by other nucleotide sequences in the sample. The genes are TRBV18 and TRBJ2-1, with TRBD2 as a possible D gene (6 bases). V lost 3 bases and J 7 bases, leaving 13 bases between the germline ends. The CDR3 covers 14 residues. From germline, CDR1 is KGHSH and CDR2 LQKENI. CDR3: CASSPPPGRNEQFF. Here the CDR3 DNA reads TGTGCCAGCTCACCCCCCCCGGGGAGGAATGAGCAGTTCTTC. Supplemented by reference TRBV18 and TRBJ2-1, the full variable domain reads NAGVMQNPRHLVRRRGQEARLRCSPMKGHSHVYWYRQLPEEGLKFMVYLQKENIIDESGMPKERFSAEFPKEGPSILRIQQVVRGDSAAYFCASSPPPGRNEQFFGPGTRLTVL.

The chain has TRBV14 and TRBJ2-7; D not resolved. The CDR3 runs to 12 residues. V lost 5 bases and J 0 bases, leaving 5 bases between the germline ends. In germline, CDR1 is SGHDN, CDR2 FVKESK. This chain's CDR3 is CASSYNSYEQYF. DNA for the CDR3: TGTGCCAGCAGCTATAACTCCTACGAGCAGTACTTC.

The rearrangement links TRBV27 to TRBJ2-3; 11 bases map to TRBD2. Germline trimming cut 5 bases from V and 4 bases from J; bases unmatched to any gene: 11. This CDR3 region has 17 residues. CDR1 and CDR2 (germline): MNHEY, SMNVEV (reference sequence). The CDR3 loop is CASSKLKTSGGSDTQYF. CDR3 nucleotides: TGTGCCAGCAGTAAACTAAAAACTAGCGGGGGATCAGATACGCAGTATTTT.

The gene calls are TRBV4-1 and TRBJ2-7, with a weak D call TRBD1 (5 bases). The CDR3 contains 14 residues. The germline V gene has CDR1 MGHRA and CDR2 YSYEKL. V lost 6 bases and J lost 2, with 14 bases in between. CDR3 residues: CASSVQVETYEQYF. The CDR3 DNA sequence: TGCGCCAGCAGTGTACAGGTGGAAACCTACGAGCAGTACTTC.

This rearrangement joins TRBV6-5 to TRBJ1-6; 9 bases align to TRBD1. Looked up from germline, CDR1 is MNHEY and CDR2 is SVGAGI. V lost 5 bases and J lost 11; bases outside the gene matches: 10. CDR3 length: 15 amino acids. The CDR3 DNA reads TGTGCCAGCAGTCCAAAGACAGGGGGAAAGGCACCCCTCCACTTT. It translates to CASSPKTGGKAPLHF.

V gene TRBV5-1 combines with J gene TRBJ2-2, with 10 nucleotides matching TRBD2. From germline, CDR1 is SGHRS and CDR2 YFSETQ. CDR3 length: 17 residues. The V segment lost 1 base and the J segment 1 base; nucleotides outside the gene matches: 4. Here the CDR3 reads CASSLSLAGMNTGELFF. CDR3 bases: TGCGCCAGCAGCTTGTCACTAGCGGGGATGAACACCGGGGAGCTGTTTTTT.

The CDR3 region has the DNA TGCAGCGTAACAGAAGATAGCAATCAGCCCCAGCATTTT. Translated: CSVTEDSNQPQHF. This sequence joins TRBV29-1 and TRBJ1-5, with D unresolved. V was trimmed by 6 bases and J by 0 bases, leaving 9 bases between them. This CDR3 has 13 amino acids. The germline V gene has CDR1 SQVTM and CDR2 ANQGSEA.

This clone was seen a single time. The chain is built from TRBV2 and TRBJ2-5, with D possibly being TRBD2 (6 bases). The CDR3 runs to 13 residues. The V gene lost 6 bases and the J gene lost 4 bases, with 12 bases spanning the gap. Per the germline V gene, CDR1 is SNHLY and CDR2 is FYNNEI. The DNA for the CDR3 is TGTGCCAGCAGCATTCACGGGGGAGAGACCCAGTACTTC. Encoded protein: CASSIHGGETQYF.

About this clone itself: This sample includes further DNA sequences coding for the same CDR3. The gene calls are TRBV5-4 and TRBJ2-3; the D gene is possibly TRBD2 (6 bases). The CDR3 runs to 13 residues. Trimming cost V 1 base and J 5 bases, with 8 bases left between them. Germline V gene sequence: CDR1 SGHNT, CDR2 YYREEE (reference sequence). CDR3 sequence: CASSLRGVDTQYF. The CDR3 coding sequence is TGTGCCAGCAGCTTGCGCGGGGTAGATACGCAGTATTTT.

This chain joins TRBV30 and TRBJ2-7, with 13 nucleotides matching TRBD2. CDR3 size: 17 residues. Unmatched junction bases numbered 9, after V lost 1 base and J lost 3 bases. Germline V gene data show CDR1 as GTSNPN and CDR2 as SVGIG (reference sequence). The CDR3 sequence: CAWSAQALAGGRYEQYF. The CDR3, as DNA: TGTGCCTGGAGTGCCCAGGCACTAGCGGGAGGGCGCTACGAGCAGTACTTC.

The chain recombines TRBV14 with TRBJ2-7, with TRBD1 matching over 9 bases. V lost 4 bases and J lost 6; bases outside the gene matches: 4. From germline, CDR1 is SGHDN and CDR2 FVKESK. The CDR3 sequence is 13 residues long. CDR3 bases: TGTGCCAGCAGCCCGGACAGGGGAATCGAGCAGTACTTC. It translates to CASSPDRGIEQYF.

The chain links TRBV5-4 to TRBJ1-3, with D possibly matching TRBD1 (5 bases). The CDR3 runs 16 residues. The V and J ends lost 4 bases and 0 bases respectively, with 14 bases between them. Germline V gene lookup returns CDR1 SGHNT and CDR2 YYREEE (reference sequence). The CDR3 DNA reads TGTGCCAGCAGCGTCGGGACTCCAGGCTCTGGAAACACCATATATTTT. Translated, it gives CASSVGTPGSGNTIYF. The complete variable domain, with remaining parts taken from reference TRBV5-4 and TRBJ1-3, reads ETGVTQSPTHLIKTRGQQVTLRCSSQSGHNTVSWYQQALGQGPQFIFQYYREEENGRGNFPPRFSGLQFPNYSSELNVNALELDDSALYLCASSVGTPGSGNTIYFGEGSWLTVV.